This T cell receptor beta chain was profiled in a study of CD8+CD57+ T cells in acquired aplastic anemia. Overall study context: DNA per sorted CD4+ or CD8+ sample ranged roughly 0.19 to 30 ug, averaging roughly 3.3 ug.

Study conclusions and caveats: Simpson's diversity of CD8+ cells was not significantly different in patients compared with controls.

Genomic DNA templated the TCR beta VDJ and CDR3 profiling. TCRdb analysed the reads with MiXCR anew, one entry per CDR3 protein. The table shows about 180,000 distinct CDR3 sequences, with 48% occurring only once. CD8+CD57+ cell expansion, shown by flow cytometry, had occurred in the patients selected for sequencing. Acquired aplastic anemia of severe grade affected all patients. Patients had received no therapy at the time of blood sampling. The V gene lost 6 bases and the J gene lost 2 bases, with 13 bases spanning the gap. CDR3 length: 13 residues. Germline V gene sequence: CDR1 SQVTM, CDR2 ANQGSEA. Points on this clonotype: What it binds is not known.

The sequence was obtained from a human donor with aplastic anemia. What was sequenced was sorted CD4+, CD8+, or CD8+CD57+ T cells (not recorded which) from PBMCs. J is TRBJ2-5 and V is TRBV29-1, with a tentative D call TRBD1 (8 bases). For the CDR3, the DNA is TGCAGCGTGGGGGGGACAGGTCAAGAGACCCAGTACTTC. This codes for CSVGGTGQETQYF. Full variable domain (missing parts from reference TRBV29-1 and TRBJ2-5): SAVISQKPSRDICQRGTSLTIQCQVDSQVTMMFWYRQQPGQSLTLIATANQGSEATYESGFVIDKFPISRPNLTFSTLTVSNMSPEDSSIYLCSVGGTGQETQYFGPGTRLLVL.